This T cell receptor beta chain comes out of a study of T cells in Graves' hyperthyroidism and ophthalmopathy. Deletions cut 6 bases from V and 4 bases from J, with 19 bases between. CDR1 and CDR2 from the germline V gene are DFQATT and SNEGSKA (reference sequence). This CDR3 has 14 residues. Amplified regions were TCR beta CDR3 sequences from RNA transcripts. HTBI primers were the set used in a first-round RT-PCR of the TCR CDR3. MiXCR, applied by TCRdb to the multiplex PCR reads, yields one record per CDR3 protein. The sample has 650,000 to 800,000 distinct CDR3 sequences, about 45% seen once. The source is an adult man with Graves' disease, either hyperthyroidism or ophthalmopathy (not recorded which). Input material: peripheral blood or thyroid tissue (not recorded which). This sequence joins TRBV20-1 and TRBJ2-7, with D perhaps TRBD1 or TRBD2 (6 bases each). DNA of the CDR3: TGCAGTGCCAGTAGTATCGGGGGCAGGTACGAGCAGTACTTC. Protein sequence: CSASSIGGRYEQYF.